The 15 T cell receptor beta chains below come from one sample, sequenced in a study of cytomegalovirus exposure and HLA in healthy donors. PCR used 60 Vbeta primers and 13 Jbeta primers. Data came from immunoSEQ multiplex PCR; TCRdb stores just in-frame clones and leaves some out. The table shows 90,000 to 100,000 clones, with around 69% occurring only once. Input material: PBMCs. Receptors originate from a woman aged 55-70 years in good health and CMV-seropositive.

CDR3 region: CASREWDNSYEQYF. In DNA form, the CDR3 reads TGTGCCAGTAGAGAATGGGACAACTCCTACGAGCAGTACTTC. The genes are TRBV19 and TRBJ2-7, with a tentative D call TRBD1 (6 bases). The CDR3 sequence is 14 residues long. Germline V CDR1 and CDR2: LNHDA, SQIVND (reference sequence). The ends were cut back, 6 bases at V and 0 bases at J, with 12 bases in the middle.

V usage is TRBV29-1 and J usage is TRBJ1-2; 7 bases fit TRBD1. The CDR3 spans 13 residues. Germline CDR1 and CDR2: SQVTM and ANQGSEA. J gave up 9 bases and V 2 bases, and 9 bases lay outside the gene matches. Here the CDR3 DNA reads TGCAGCGTTGAACCAGGGGGGAAAGGTAGCTACACCTTC. This encodes CSVEPGGKGSYTF.

This clone showed up just once. This sequence joins TRBV18 and TRBJ1-2, with a weak D call TRBD1 (5 bases). Per the germline V gene, CDR1 is KGHSH and CDR2 is LQKENI. CDR3 length: 13 amino acids. V was trimmed by 2 bases and J by 3 bases, leaving 7 bases between them. The CDR3 nucleotides read TGTGCCAGCTCACCAGGGGGGGACTATGGCTACACCTTC. Amino acid sequence: CASSPGGDYGYTF.

V and J are TRBV6-1 and TRBJ1-2; tentatively, D is TRBD1 (5 bases). The CDR3 extends over 11 amino acids. CDR1 and CDR2 (germline): MNHNS, SASEGT. The V gene lost 6 bases and the J gene lost 7 bases, with 9 bases spanning the gap. The CDR3 coding sequence is TGTGCCAGCAGATTGGACATTGGCTACACCTTC. Translated: CASRLDIGYTF.

This sequence joins TRBV28 and TRBJ2-2, with 8 bases identical to TRBD1. This CDR3 has 16 amino acids. Germline lookup yields CDR1 MDHEN and CDR2 SYDVKM. Trimming at V came to 2 bases and at J to 4 bases, leaving 6 bases not matched to a gene. DNA for the CDR3: TGTGCCAGCAGTTTACGACGGGACAGGCCCACCGGGGAGCTGTTTTTT. Protein product: CASSLRRDRPTGELFF.

V and J are TRBV10-2 and TRBJ1-1; D unclear. V lost 5 bases and J lost 1, with 8 bases in between. CDR1 and CDR2 from the germline V gene are WSHSY and SAAADI. The CDR3 is 13 amino acids. For the CDR3, the DNA is TGCGCCAGCAGTCGCACATCGAACACTGAAGCTTTCTTT. Protein product: CASSRTSNTEAFF.

A few counts support this clone. The CDR3 reads CASSELTGANYGYTF. As DNA, the CDR3 is TGTGCCAGCAGTGAACTGACAGGAGCTAACTATGGCTACACCTTC. The rearrangement joins TRBV6-1 to TRBJ1-2, with D perhaps TRBD1 (6 bases). The germline gives CDR1 MNHNS, CDR2 SASEGT. Trimming took 2 bases from V and 0 from J, leaving 10 bases between them. The CDR3 sequence is 15 residues long.

This clone was observed a handful of times. This chain joins TRBV10-1 and TRBJ2-5; D is ambiguous. CDR1 WNHNN and CDR2 SYGVQD come from the germline V gene (reference sequence). This CDR3 region has 13 residues. Between the trimmed V and J ends, which lost 6 bases and 2 bases, there was a span of 10 bases. For the CDR3, the DNA is TGCGCCAGCAGCCGAGGAATACAAGAGACCCAGTACTTC. Protein: CASSRGIQETQYF.

The rearrangement links TRBV19 to TRBJ2-7, with 11 bases aligning to TRBD1. V trimming: 11 bases; J trimming: 2 bases; junction bases outside the gene matches: 11. This CDR3 region has 15 residues. Germline V gene lookup returns CDR1 LNHDA and CDR2 SQIVND (reference sequence). The CDR3 bases are TGTGCCTCTACCGCCGGGACAGGGGGTACCTACGAGCAGTACTTC. It translates to CASTAGTGGTYEQYF.

In this sample, this clone turned up a few times. The chain links TRBV19 to TRBJ2-2, with TRBD2 identical over 11 bases. With V trimmed by 6 bases and J by 6 bases, 6 bases remained unmatched. The V gene's germline CDR1 is LNHDA and CDR2 SQIVND (reference sequence). The CDR3 totals 15 residues. The CDR3 region is CASSTSGRRSGELFF. CDR3 DNA: TGTGCCAGTAGCACTAGCGGGAGAAGATCCGGGGAGCTGTTTTTT.

This clone has only a few counts. The rearrangement links TRBV7-9 to TRBJ1-4; 8 bases align to TRBD1. The germline V gene has CDR1 SEHNR and CDR2 FQNEAQ (reference sequence). The CDR3 runs to 13 residues. V was clipped by 5 bases and J by 8 bases; unmatched bases: 4. The CDR3 loop reads CASSQRQGEKLFF. The DNA of the CDR3 is TGTGCCAGCAGCCAGAGACAGGGGGAAAAACTGTTTTTT.

The rearrangement links TRBV7-8 to TRBJ2-7; no reliable D call. This CDR3 is 16 amino acids long. V lost 2 bases and J lost 0, with 14 bases in between. Germline-derived CDR1 and CDR2 are SGHVS and FQNEAQ. The CDR3 reads CASSLPPEPFSYEQYF. The CDR3 DNA reads TGTGCCAGCAGCTTACCCCCGGAGCCTTTCTCCTACGAGCAGTACTTC.

The chain uses TRBV29-1 and TRBJ2-1, with unresolved D. The CDR3 is made up of 8 amino acids. Germline assignment: CDR1 SQVTM and CDR2 ANQGSEA. V shed 6 bases and J shed 9 bases, with 3 bases lying between them. DNA for the CDR3: TGCAGCGTGAGTGAGCAGTTCTTC. Encoded protein: CSVSEQFF.

The chain couples TRBV11-2 to TRBJ2-7, with 9 nucleotides matching TRBD1. V lost 0 bases, J lost 4 bases, and 7 bases stayed unmatched. Germline V CDR1 and CDR2: SGHAT, FQNNGV. The CDR3 loop spans 16 amino acids. CDR3 amino acids: CASSLEGQGVFYEQYF. The DNA for the CDR3 is TGTGCCAGCAGCTTAGAGGGACAGGGCGTTTTTTACGAGCAGTACTTC.

The genes are TRBV29-1 and TRBJ1-5; D perhaps matches TRBD1 (5 bases). Germline CDR1 reads SQVTM; CDR2 reads ANQGSEA. The CDR3 length is 12 residues. Trimming left V 6 bases short and J 5 bases short, with 11 bases between. DNA for the CDR3: TGCAGCGTGGGCGGGGGGGATCAGCCCCAGCATTTT. Residues: CSVGGGDQPQHF.